These 7 T cell receptor beta chains originate from one sample sequenced in a study of cytomegalovirus exposure and HLA in healthy donors. The study ran its PCR with 60 Vbeta and 13 Jbeta primers. Sequencing was performed with immunoSEQ multiplex PCR; in TCRdb, only in-frame clones are kept and a portion is missing. Counted here are some 270,000 clones, about 90% occurring once; the ten biggest clones make up about 1.7%. The sample was PBMCs. All receptors derive from a girl aged 2 to 10 in good health and CMV-seronegative.

The rearrangement uses TRBV4-2 and TRBJ2-3, with TRBD2 matching over 12 bases. CDR3 length equals 17 residues. From germline, CDR1 is LGHNA and CDR2 YNFKEQ. V shed 1 base and J 2 bases; nucleotides not matched to a gene: 4. The CDR3 loop reads CASSQVTSGGLTDTQYF. The DNA for the CDR3 is TGTGCCAGCAGCCAAGTAACTAGCGGGGGGCTCACAGATACGCAGTATTTT.

J is TRBJ2-6 and V is TRBV7-9; 9 bases align to TRBD1. There are 18 residues in the CDR3. V was pared by 1 base and J by 2 bases, with 6 bases of the junction left unmatched. Germline CDR1 reads SEHNR; CDR2 reads FQNEAQ (reference sequence). The chain's CDR3 is CASSLVGGQGPGANVLTF. In nucleotides, the CDR3 is TGTGCCAGCAGCTTAGTTGGGGGACAGGGTCCTGGGGCCAACGTCCTGACTTTC.

The chain carries TRBV6-5 and TRBJ2-7; 8 nucleotides agree with TRBD2. Germline assignment: CDR1 MNHEY and CDR2 SVGAGI. There are 14 residues in the CDR3. The J segment lost 4 bases and the V segment lost 3 bases, leaving 5 bases of the junction unmatched. The CDR3: CASSYGGGRYEQYF. In nucleotides, the CDR3 is TGTGCCAGCAGTTATGGTGGCGGGAGGTACGAGCAGTACTTC.

The genes are TRBV28 and TRBJ2-7; a possible D gene is TRBD2 (5 bases). This CDR3 region has 17 residues. With 1 base removed from V and 0 bases from J, the gap between germline ends came to 16 bases. Germline V lookup: CDR1 MDHEN, CDR2 SYDVKM. The CDR3 here is CASSLFPTDYSSYEQYF. Here the CDR3 DNA reads TGTGCCAGCAGTTTATTCCCCACAGACTATAGCTCCTACGAGCAGTACTTC.

Concerning this clone itself: The sample holds other DNA sequences that translate to the same CDR3. The rearrangement joins TRBV7-6 to TRBJ2-2, with 7 bases matching TRBD1. CDR1 is SGHVS and CDR2 is FNYEAQ in the germline V gene. V was pared by 6 bases and J by 8 bases, with 6 bases of the junction left unmatched. The CDR3 has 13 residues. The CDR3 sequence: CASRSQGSGELFF. The CDR3 DNA reads TGTGCCAGCAGGTCACAGGGGTCTGGGGAGCTGTTTTTT.

This clone was seen a single time. The rearrangement joins TRBV5-1 to TRBJ2-5; TRBD2 matches at 7 bases. The CDR3 runs to 14 residues. Trimming cost V 5 bases and J 4 bases; bases outside gene matches: 8. Germline values: CDR1 SGHRS, CDR2 YFSETQ. Here the CDR3 DNA reads TGCGCCAGCAGACTAGCGCAGATGGGAGAGACCCAGTACTTC. The encoded protein is CASRLAQMGETQYF.

This chain connects TRBV11-2 to TRBJ1-6; maybe TRBD1 (6 bases). The CDR3 runs 14 residues. Germline CDR1 SGHAT, CDR2 FQNNGV. V lost 5 bases and J lost 8, with 13 bases in between. CDR3 in DNA: TGTGCCAGCAGCCACAGGGCCTGGGATTCACCCCTCCACTTT. As protein: CASSHRAWDSPLHF.